Following are 11 T cell receptor beta chains from one sample sequenced in a study of blood T cells in healthy people across ages. Primed by a sample-barcoded 5' primer and a J-beta primer mix, a second PCR proceeded for about 6 to 12 cycles. TCRdb re-analysed the 5' RACE reads in MiXCR, keeping a single row per CDR3 protein. Seen here are 800,000 to 950,000 distinct CDR3 sequences, 48% observed once, and the top ten hold around 15%. The source material was blood. The receptors were gathered from a man aged 25 to 40 in good health.

This chain joins TRBV7-9 and TRBJ2-5, with TRBD2 matching over 11 bases. Per germline, CDR1 SEHNR and CDR2 FQNEAQ (reference sequence). Trimming removed 3 bases from V and 5 bases from J; junction bases left unmatched: 11. The CDR3 has 17 residues. CDR3 DNA: TGTGCCAGCAGCTTTACACTAGCGGGGGATGTCGCGGAGACCCAGTACTTC. Encoded protein: CASSFTLAGDVAETQYF.

The rearrangement links TRBV29-1 to TRBJ1-1; unclear D gene. V was clipped by 6 bases and J by 4 bases, with 6 bases between them. CDR1 is SQVTM and CDR2 is ANQGSEA in the germline V gene. The CDR3 contains 10 residues. In DNA form, the CDR3 reads TGCAGCGTGGAGGTCACTGAAGCTTTCTTT. Its protein product is CSVEVTEAFF. Using reference TRBV29-1 and TRBJ1-1 for the parts outside the CDR3, the full variable domain is SAVISQKPSRDICQRGTSLTIQCQVDSQVTMMFWYRQQPGQSLTLIATANQGSEATYESGFVIDKFPISRPNLTFSTLTVSNMSPEDSSIYLCSVEVTEAFFGQGTRLTVV.

At least ten counts were recorded for this clonotype. V is TRBV29-1 and J is TRBJ2-3; 10 bases match TRBD2. This CDR3 is built from 13 residues. Germline CDR1 reads SQVTM; CDR2 reads ANQGSEA. Germline trimming cut 2 bases from V and 6 bases from J; bases unmatched to any gene: 2. CDR3 in amino acids: CSVELAGVDTQYF. CDR3 in DNA: TGCAGCGTTGAACTAGCGGGGGTGGATACGCAGTATTTT.

The table lists this clonotype with a count of one. The rearrangement uses TRBV14 and TRBJ2-1; maybe TRBD2 (7 bases). The CDR3 length is 17 residues. The germline V gene has CDR1 SGHDN and CDR2 FVKESK. Trimming took 1 base from V and 2 from J, leaving 15 bases between them. The CDR3 coding sequence is TGTGCCAGCAGCCAAGTTGGGGGGGCAACCACCTACAATGAGCAGTTCTTC. The encoded protein is CASSQVGGATTYNEQFF.

The V gene is TRBV5-1, the J gene TRBJ2-2; unclear D gene. Deletions cut 0 bases from V and 5 bases from J, with 14 bases between. Looked up from germline, CDR1 is SGHRS and CDR2 is YFSETQ. CDR3 length equals 16 residues. The CDR3 spells CASSLGSGVWTGELFF. The CDR3 DNA is TGCGCCAGCAGCTTGGGATCGGGCGTCTGGACCGGGGAGCTGTTTTTT.

A single count supports this clonotype. The chain uses TRBV12-3 or TRBV12-4 and TRBJ1-1, with 7 bases that match TRBD1. The CDR3 runs 14 residues. V shed 6 bases, J shed 3 bases, and the junction held 7 bases outside the gene matches. Here the CDR3 DNA reads TGTGCCAGCAGCCAGGGGGACACTTACACTGAAGCTTTCTTT. The encoded protein is CASSQGDTYTEAFF.

The rearrangement uses TRBV5-6 and TRBJ1-2; no firm D call. The CDR3 has 12 amino acids. Trimming removed 6 bases at V and 6 bases at J, with 12 bases between. CDR1 and CDR2 from the germline V gene are SGHDT and YYEEEE. The DNA for the CDR3 is TGTGCCAGCATCCGCAGTGGAGATGGCTACACCTTC. This encodes CASIRSGDGYTF. Using reference TRBV5-6 and TRBJ1-2 for the parts outside the CDR3, the full variable domain is DAGVTQSPTHLIKTRGQQVTLRCSPKSGHDTVSWYQQALGQGPQFIFQYYEEEERQRGNFPDRFSGHQFPNYSSELNVNALLLGDSALYLCASIRSGDGYTFGSGTRLTVV.

This clonotype was observed a few times. An end of the junction differs from the germline gene, which may be a read error. V is TRBV9 and J is TRBJ2-7, with D possibly matching TRBD1 (6 bases). Germline CDR1 is SGDLS and CDR2 is YYNGEE. The CDR3 covers 14 residues. The CDR3 protein is CASSVEGTSYEQYF. The CDR3 nucleotides read TGTGCCAGCAGCGTAGAAGGGACAAGCTACGAACAGTACTTC. Variable domain in full (rest from reference TRBV9 and TRBJ2-7): DSGVTQTPKHLITATGQRVTLRCSPRSGDLSVYWYQQSLDQGLQFLIQYYNGEERAKGNILERFSAQQFPDLHSELNLSSLELGDSALYFCASSVEGTSYEQYFGPGTRLTVT.

This clonotype was counted only a few times. The genes are TRBV27 and TRBJ2-7; D unclear. Germline-derived CDR1 and CDR2 are MNHEY and SMNVEV (reference sequence). V lost 5 bases and J 4 bases, leaving 9 bases between the germline ends. There are 12 residues in the CDR3. CDR3 in amino acids: CASSRMGYEQYF. In DNA, the CDR3 is TGTGCCAGCAGTCGCATGGGATACGAGCAGTACTTC.

This clonotype was detected many times. In nucleotides, the CDR3 is TGCGCCAGCAGCGCGAGGACAGGAGTCGCTAACTATGGCTACACCTTC. This encodes CASSARTGVANYGYTF. This sequence joins TRBV5-1 and TRBJ1-2, with 7 bases identical to TRBD1. This CDR3 spans 16 amino acids. J gave up 0 bases and V 4 bases, and 9 bases lay outside the gene matches. Germline V CDR1 and CDR2: SGHRS, YFSETQ.

This chain uses TRBV3-1 with TRBJ1-2; D gene ambiguous. V lost 2 bases and J 4 bases, leaving 14 bases between the germline ends. The CDR3 totals 15 residues. In germline, CDR1 is LGHDT, CDR2 YNNKEL (reference sequence). The CDR3, as DNA: TGTGCCAGCAGCCAAATGCGGGGAAGAGGCTATGGCTACACCTTC. It encodes CASSQMRGRGYGYTF.